The 32 T cell receptor beta chains below all came from one sample that was sequenced in a study of T cell responses to AZD1222 COVID-19 vaccine. Sequencing was performed with immunoSEQ multiplex PCR; in TCRdb, only in-frame clones are kept and a portion is missing. The sample shows tens of thousands of clones, 89% of them seen only once. Sample: peripheral blood, taken on day 0 of AZD1222 vaccination. The receptor set was obtained from an adult in good health.

In DNA, the CDR3 is TGTGCCAGCAGTTTCCGGACTAGCGGGAGTTACGAGCAGTACTTC. Translated: CASSFRTSGSYEQYF. The chain recombines TRBV27 with TRBJ2-7; 13 bases map to TRBD2. This CDR3 contains 15 residues. Per germline, CDR1 MNHEY and CDR2 SMNVEV (reference sequence). V shed 3 bases, J shed 4 bases, and the junction held 3 bases outside the gene matches.

The V and J genes are TRBV27 and TRBJ2-5; D is unresolved. V lost 4 bases and J lost 4, with 13 bases in between. The germline V gene encodes CDR1 MNHEY and CDR2 SMNVEV (reference sequence). CDR3 length equals 14 residues. CDR3 in DNA: TGTGCCAGCAGTTGGGTGTGGGGTCGAGAGACCCAGTACTTC. It specifies CASSWVWGRETQYF.

The chain carries TRBV6-5 and TRBJ1-5; unclear D gene. The CDR3 contains 15 residues. Germline V CDR1 and CDR2: MNHEY, SVGAGI. The V and J ends lost 0 bases and 7 bases respectively, with 13 bases between them. The CDR3 spells CASSYSSGVGQPQHF. CDR3 sequence (DNA): TGTGCCAGCAGTTACTCGTCGGGAGTAGGGCAGCCCCAGCATTTT.

The table lists this clone with a count of one. The chain uses TRBV21-1 and TRBJ1-4. TRBV21-1 is described as a pseudogene. The CDR3 covers 23 residues. The CDR3, as DNA: TGTGCCAGCAGCAAAGTATTCCTAGGCCCGGCTCGGGGGGCTCGGAGAGCTAATGAAAAACTGTTTTTT. This encodes CASSKVFLGPARGARRANEKLFF.

The chain has TRBV29-1 and TRBJ2-7; TRBD2 aligns across 10 bases. Per the germline V gene, CDR1 is SQVTM and CDR2 is ANQGSEA. Trimming at V came to 2 bases and at J to 3 bases, leaving 13 bases not matched to a gene. The CDR3 runs 17 residues. CDR3 nucleotide sequence: TGCAGCGTTGAATTAGGTCTAGCGGGGGCCGCCCGCTACGAGCAGTACTTC. This translates into CSVELGLAGAARYEQYF.

This chain joins TRBV12-5 and TRBJ2-3; no clear D. Deletions cut 5 bases from V and 0 bases from J, with 18 bases between. The CDR3 loop spans 17 amino acids. Germline V lookup: CDR1 LGHNT, CDR2 FRNRAP. CDR3 in amino acids: CASGTRAPLGSTDTQYF. Written as DNA, the CDR3 is TGTGCTAGTGGTACCCGTGCCCCCCTGGGTAGCACAGATACGCAGTATTTT. Full variable domain (remainder filled in from reference TRBV12-5 and TRBJ2-3): DARVTQTPRHKVTEMGQEVTMRCQPILGHNTVFWYRQTMMQGLELLAYFRNRAPLDDSGMPKDRFSAEMPDATLATLKIQPSEPRDSAVYFCASGTRAPLGSTDTQYFGPGTRLTVL.

This sequence joins TRBV4-2 and TRBJ2-7, with 8 bases aligning to TRBD1. The CDR3 is 13 amino acids. Germline CDR1 is LGHNA and CDR2 is YNFKEQ. V was clipped by 1 base and J by 4 bases; unmatched bases: 0. Here the CDR3 DNA reads TGTGCCAGCAGCCAAGGGACAGGGTACGAGCAGTACTTC. Its protein is CASSQGTGYEQYF.

The chain joins TRBV9 to TRBJ2-2; the match to TRBD1 covers 7 bases. Per the germline V gene, CDR1 is SGDLS and CDR2 is YYNGEE. The CDR3 totals 16 residues. Trimming cost V 4 bases and J 3 bases; bases outside gene matches: 9. The CDR3 protein is CASSLRRQGDTGELFF. The CDR3 DNA sequence: TGTGCCAGCAGCTTGAGAAGACAGGGAGACACCGGGGAGCTGTTTTTT.

The rearrangement links TRBV30 to TRBJ1-5; 9 bases match TRBD1. After removal of 5 bases from V and 11 bases from J, the junction contained 10 bases not matched to a gene. Germline loops: CDR1 GTSNPN, CDR2 SVGIG (reference sequence). There are 13 residues in the CDR3. CDR3 DNA: TGTGCCTGGGGCACAGGGGGCATGTCGTCCCAGCATTTT. It is translated as CAWGTGGMSSQHF.

This rearrangement joins TRBV5-4 to TRBJ1-6, with 8 positions matching TRBD1. The V gene end was trimmed by 4 bases and the J gene end by 0 bases; junction bases not matched to a gene: 6. The CDR3 extends over 17 amino acids. Germline V gene data show CDR1 as SGHNT and CDR2 as YYREEE (reference sequence). The CDR3 region is CASSRGQGSSYNSPLHF. CDR3 nucleotides: TGTGCCAGCAGCCGCGGACAGGGAAGCTCCTATAATTCACCCCTCCACTTT. Variable domain in full (rest from reference TRBV5-4 and TRBJ1-6): ETGVTQSPTHLIKTRGQQVTLRCSSQSGHNTVSWYQQALGQGPQFIFQYYREEENGRGNFPPRFSGLQFPNYSSELNVNALELDDSALYLCASSRGQGSSYNSPLHFGNGTRLTVT.

The V gene is TRBV4-2, the J gene TRBJ2-3; 8 bases align to TRBD2. Germline V CDR1 and CDR2: LGHNA, YNFKEQ. The CDR3 consists of 16 residues. After removal of 1 base from V and 2 bases from J, the junction contained 5 bases not matched to a gene. The CDR3 DNA follows: TGTGCCAGCAGCCAAGGGCGGGGGGCAGACACAGATACGCAGTATTTT. Translated, it gives CASSQGRGADTDTQYF.

The DNA of the CDR3 is TGTGCCAGCAGCCGGGACCCCTCCTACGAGCAGTACTTC. As protein: CASSRDPSYEQYF. The V call is TRBV11-1, the J call TRBJ2-7, with D perhaps matching TRBD1 or TRBD2 (5 bases each). The V and J ends lost 5 bases and 0 bases respectively, with 8 bases between them. The germline V gene has CDR1 SGHAT and CDR2 FQDESV (reference sequence). The CDR3 sequence is 13 residues long. The complete variable domain, with remaining parts taken from reference TRBV11-1 and TRBJ2-7, reads EAEVAQSPRYKITEKSQAVAFWCDPISGHATLYWYRQILGQGPELLVQFQDESVVDDSQLPKDRFSAERLKGVDSTLKIQPAELGDSAMYLCASSRDPSYEQYFGPGTRLTVT.

This clone occurred once. The chain combines TRBV2 with TRBJ1-2; 8 bases map to TRBD1. The germline V gene encodes CDR1 SNHLY and CDR2 FYNNEI. V was pared by 6 bases and J by 8 bases, with 5 bases of the junction left unmatched. The CDR3 totals 12 residues. The CDR3 here is CASRGDRFGYTF. CDR3 nucleotides: TGTGCCAGCAGAGGGGACAGGTTCGGCTACACCTTC.

This chain connects TRBV5-1 to TRBJ2-7, with D perhaps being TRBD1 or TRBD2 (6 bases each). Trimming shortened V by 1 base and J by 6 bases, and 17 bases separated the two germline ends. The germline gives CDR1 SGHRS, CDR2 YFSETQ. The CDR3 has 15 amino acids. The CDR3 here is CASSLNRGGPREQYF. DNA for the CDR3: TGCGCCAGCAGCTTGAATCGTGGGGGGCCTCGCGAGCAGTACTTC. Full variable domain (outside the CDR3, taken from reference TRBV5-1 and TRBJ2-7): KAGVTQTPRYLIKTRGQQVTLSCSPISGHRSVSWYQQTPGQGLQFLFEYFSETQRNKGNFPGRFSGRQFSNSRSEMNVSTLELGDSALYLCASSLNRGGPREQYFGPGTRLTVT.

The chain links TRBV7-8 to TRBJ1-4; D not resolved. This CDR3 is 17 amino acids long. CDR1 is SGHVS and CDR2 is FQNEAQ in the germline V gene. V was shortened by 1 base and J by 0 bases, with 12 bases between the two germline ends. Here the CDR3 DNA reads TGTGCCAGCAGCTTAGGAGGAGGTCGGGCAACTAATGAAAAACTGTTTTTT. As protein: CASSLGGGRATNEKLFF. Variable domain in full (rest from reference TRBV7-8 and TRBJ1-4): GAGVSQSPRYKVAKRGQDVALRCDPISGHVSLFWYQQALGQGPEFLTYFQNEAQLDKSGLPSDRFFAERPEGSVSTLKIQRTQQEDSAVYLCASSLGGGRATNEKLFFGSGTQLSVL.

The V and J genes are TRBV2 and TRBJ1-5; possible D gene TRBD1, 5 bases. Germline V gene data show CDR1 as SNHLY and CDR2 as FYNNEI. This CDR3 is 13 amino acids long. The V end was cut by 9 bases, the J end by 3 bases, with 12 bases between. The CDR3 is CASTGLPNQPQHF. CDR3 bases: TGTGCCAGTACGGGGCTCCCCAATCAGCCCCAGCATTTT.

The J gene is TRBJ1-2, the V gene TRBV15; D is ambiguous. From germline, CDR1 is LNHNV and CDR2 YYDKDF (reference sequence). The V end was cut by 5 bases, the J end by 0 bases, with 10 bases between. The CDR3 totals 14 residues. The CDR3 spells CATSGITANYGYTF. The CDR3 DNA is TGTGCCACCAGCGGAATAACTGCTAACTATGGCTACACCTTC.

This chain uses TRBV6-5 with TRBJ1-5; D unclear. Germline lookup yields CDR1 MNHEY and CDR2 SVGAGI. The ends were cut back, 0 bases at V and 6 bases at J, with 12 bases in the middle. This CDR3 is 15 amino acids long. CDR3 region: CASSYSYEPGQPQHF. CDR3 DNA: TGTGCCAGCAGTTACTCGTACGAGCCCGGTCAGCCCCAGCATTTT.

V usage is TRBV9 and J usage is TRBJ2-7; 7 bases agree with TRBD1. With V trimmed by 0 bases and J by 0 bases, 3 bases remained unmatched. The germline CDR1 and CDR2 sequences are SGDLS and YYNGEE. The length of the CDR3 is 15 residues. Here the CDR3 reads CASSVEGTASYEQYF. The CDR3 coding sequence is TGTGCCAGCAGCGTAGAGGGGACAGCCTCCTACGAGCAGTACTTC.

The chain uses TRBV19 and TRBJ2-7; 8 bases line up with TRBD1. This CDR3 has 15 residues. Germline CDR1 LNHDA, CDR2 SQIVND (reference sequence). The V and J ends lost 7 bases and 0 bases, in that order; junction bases with no gene match: 8. CDR3 nucleotide sequence: TGTGCCAGTAAGCAGGGGGCCTCTAGCTCCTACGAGCAGTACTTC. This encodes CASKQGASSSYEQYF.

V and J are TRBV11-3 and TRBJ2-5; 7 bases are shared with TRBD1. With 5 bases clipped from V and 2 bases from J, the junction kept 2 bases outside the gene matches. Germline-derived CDR1 and CDR2 are SGHNT and YENEEA. This CDR3 region has 13 residues. The CDR3 here is CASSGTVQETQYF. DNA for the CDR3: TGTGCCAGCAGCGGGACAGTACAAGAGACCCAGTACTTC.

J is TRBJ2-7 and V is TRBV18; perhaps TRBD2 as D (6 bases). Looked up from germline, CDR1 is KGHSH and CDR2 is LQKENI. The ends were cut back, 2 bases at V and 8 bases at J, with 19 bases in the middle. CDR3 size: 15 residues. The DNA for the CDR3 is TGTGCCAGCTCACCAGGGCAGAATGGAGCGGGTCAGCAGTACTTC. Translating gives CASSPGQNGAGQQYF.

The chain recombines TRBV3-1 (or the pseudogene TRBV3-2) with TRBJ1-2; a possible D gene is TRBD1 (5 bases). V was trimmed by 3 bases and J by 0 bases, leaving 5 bases between them. Germline lookup yields CDR1 LGHDT and CDR2 YNNKEL (reference sequence). This CDR3 is 13 amino acids long. CDR3 in amino acids: CASSQDTNYGYTF. CDR3 DNA sequence: TGTGCCAGCAGCCAGGACACTAACTATGGCTACACCTTC.

This clone was counted a few times. The chain is built from TRBV5-6 and TRBJ2-2, with D unclear. Trimming left V 1 base short and J 0 bases short, with 10 bases between. CDR3 length equals 16 residues. CDR1 and CDR2 (germline): SGHDT, YYEEEE. Here the CDR3 reads CASSLIKPSNTGELFF. The CDR3 DNA reads TGTGCCAGCAGCTTGATAAAGCCCTCGAACACCGGGGAGCTGTTTTTT.

The chain is built from TRBV19 and TRBJ1-5; D is possibly TRBD1 (5 bases). V lost 3 bases and J 7 bases, leaving 13 bases between the germline ends. The CDR3 is 14 amino acids. Germline CDR1 reads LNHDA; CDR2 reads SQIVND (reference sequence). CDR3 sequence reads: CASSIGGKGQPQHF. For the CDR3, the DNA is TGTGCCAGTAGTATTGGGGGGAAGGGACAGCCCCAGCATTTT.

The rearrangement joins TRBV5-4 to TRBJ1-1; D may be TRBD1 (5 bases). From germline, CDR1 is SGHNT and CDR2 YYREEE (reference sequence). This CDR3 contains 15 residues. Trimming cost V 4 bases and J 2 bases, with 15 bases left between them. DNA for the CDR3: TGTGCCAGCAGCGAGAACCCCAGGGATAACACTGAAGCTTTCTTT. It codes for CASSENPRDNTEAFF.

The chain employs TRBV18 and TRBJ2-2; 10 bases are shared with TRBD1. Germline V gene lookup returns CDR1 KGHSH and CDR2 LQKENI. The V gene end was trimmed by 4 bases and the J gene end by 3 bases; junction bases not matched to a gene: 2. The CDR3 contains 15 residues. The CDR3 region is CASSHGQGDTGELFF. CDR3 DNA: TGTGCCAGCTCACACGGACAGGGGGACACCGGGGAGCTGTTTTTT.

This clone appeared a few times. The J gene is TRBJ2-3, the V gene TRBV6-2 or TRBV6-3, with TRBD1 matching over 9 bases. With V trimmed by 4 bases and J by 4 bases, 9 bases remained unmatched. CDR3 size: 16 residues. Germline lookup yields CDR1 MNHEY and CDR2 SVGEGT. Written as DNA, the CDR3 is TGTGCCAGCAGTTCCTCCCCGGGACAGGGATCAGATACGCAGTATTTT. Its translation: CASSSSPGQGSDTQYF.

V is TRBV13 and J is TRBJ2-1; TRBD2 matches 9 bases. The CDR3 contains 14 residues. The trim removed 5 bases at V and 9 bases at J, leaving 8 bases unmatched. CDR1 PRHDT and CDR2 FYEKMQ come from the germline V gene (reference sequence). DNA of the CDR3: TGTGCCAGCAGCCTCGGAGCGGGGGGCAGTGAGCAGTTCTTC. As protein: CASSLGAGGSEQFF.

J is TRBJ1-2 and V is TRBV12-3 or TRBV12-4; a weak D match, TRBD1 (5 bases). V was shortened by 6 bases and J by 4 bases, with 9 bases between the two germline ends. The CDR3 length is 12 residues. The CDR3 bases are TGTGCCAGCAGCCAGGGATTCTATGGCTACACCTTC. This codes for CASSQGFYGYTF.

The chain uses TRBV6-5 and TRBJ2-7, with 8 bases lining up with TRBD1. This CDR3 comprises 14 residues. V trimming: 5 bases; J trimming: 3 bases; junction bases outside the gene matches: 6. Germline loops: CDR1 MNHEY, CDR2 SVGAGI. The CDR3 bases are TGTGCCAGCAGTCGACCGACAGGGGACTACGAGCAGTACTTC. This sequence encodes CASSRPTGDYEQYF.

The V gene is TRBV7-2, the J gene TRBJ1-6; D is perhaps TRBD1 (6 bases). Germline CDR1 reads SGHTA; CDR2 reads FQGNSA. The CDR3 consists of 19 residues. Trimming pared 1 base from V and 10 bases from J, leaving 26 bases between. The CDR3 region is CASSLEVALGGGFASPLHF. The CDR3 DNA is TGTGCCAGCAGCTTAGAGGTCGCGTTGGGAGGGGGGTTCGCGTCACCCCTCCACTTT. Based on the CDR3 plus reference TRBV7-2 and TRBJ1-6, the full variable domain is GAGVSQSPSNKVTEKGKDVELRCDPISGHTALYWYRQSLGQGLEFLIYFQGNSAPDKSGLPSDRFSAERTGGSVSTLTIQRTQQEDSAVYLCASSLEVALGGGFASPLHFGNGTRLTVT.